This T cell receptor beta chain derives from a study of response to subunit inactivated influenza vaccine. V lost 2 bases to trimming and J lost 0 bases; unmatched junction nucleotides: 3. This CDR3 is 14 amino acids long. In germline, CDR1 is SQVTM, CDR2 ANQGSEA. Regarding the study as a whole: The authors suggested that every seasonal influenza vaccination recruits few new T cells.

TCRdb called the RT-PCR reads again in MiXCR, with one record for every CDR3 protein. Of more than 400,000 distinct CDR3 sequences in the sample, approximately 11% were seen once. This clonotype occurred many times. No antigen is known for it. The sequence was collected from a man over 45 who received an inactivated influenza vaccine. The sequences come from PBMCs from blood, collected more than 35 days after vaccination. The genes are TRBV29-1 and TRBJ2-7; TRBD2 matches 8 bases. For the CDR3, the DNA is TGCAGCGTTGAAACTAGCGGTAGCTCCTACGAGCAGTACTTC. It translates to CSVETSGSSYEQYF.